These T cell receptor beta chains were read from a single sample in a study of post-analysis software for immune sequencing data. MiXCR was run by TCRdb on the PCR reads, yielding one entry per CDR3 protein. Here the sample spans some 370,000 distinct CDR3 sequences, 30% to 45% being singletons. The source material was blood. These receptors came from a girl between 10 and 17 years old with multiple sclerosis. The CDR3 runs from the conserved cysteine through the conserved F or W. D genes are given only for firm matches. Rows may omit the clone size; those that give it use once, few, many or a size class.

size	length	D	J	V	DNA	CDR3
-	16	TRBD1	TRBJ2-5	TRBV6-5	TGTGCCAGCAGTTCAAGGACAGGGTCCGCGGGCTATGAGCAGTACTTC	CASSSRTGSAGYEQYF
-	16	-	TRBJ2-4	TRBV7-9	TGTGCCAGCAGCTCAGACAGACTACGAGCCAAAAACATTCAGTACTTC	CASSSDRLRAKNIQYF
-	14	-	TRBJ1-2	TRBV5-1	TGCGCCAGCAGCTTGCAGGCCGGCGGTGATGGCTACACCTTC	CASSLQAGGDGYTF
-	14	-	TRBJ2-7	TRBV20-1	TGCAGTGCGGGGGGTGGCAGCCTTGGAGGCGAGCAGTACTTC	CSAGGGSLGGEQYF
-	16	-	TRBJ2-3	TRBV15	TGTGCCACCAGCAGAGTTGGCGGGGGCGGCACAGATACGCAGTATTTT	CATSRVGGGGTDTQYF
-	13	TRBD1	TRBJ2-1	TRBV2	TGTGCCAGTTTCGACAGGGTGCACAATGAGCAGTTCTTC	CASFDRVHNEQFF
-	14	-	TRBJ1-5	TRBV7-8	TGTGCCGGCAACTTAGATGGGGGGCGGAAAGCCCAGCATTTT	CAGNLDGGRKAQHF
-	16	TRBD2	TRBJ2-1	TRBV7-9	TGTGCCAGCAGCTTAGTCAGGACCCGGAGCGGGGATGAGCAGTTCTTC	CASSLVRTRSGDEQFF
-	16	-	TRBJ1-6	TRBV7-2	TGTGCCAGCAGCTTAAGAGGGGCAGGGAATAATTCACCCCTCCACTTT	CASSLRGAGNNSPLHF
-	16	TRBD2	TRBJ2-2	TRBV20-1	TGCAGTGCTAGAGCGGGACTAGCGGGGTACACCGGGGAGCTGTTTTTT	CSARAGLAGYTGELFF
-	16	TRBD2	TRBJ2-1	TRBV11-2	TGTGCCAGCAGCTTAGAGTCTAGCGGGGGGGCTTATGAGCAGTTCTTC	CASSLESSGGAYEQFF
few	13	TRBD1	TRBJ1-2	TRBV28	TGTGCCAGTCACGCGACAGGGAGATATGGCTACACCTTC	CASHATGRYGYTF
-	17	TRBD1	TRBJ1-5	TRBV6-1	TGTGCCAGCAGACCCGACAGGGAGGGGTATAGCAATCAGCCCCAGCATTTT	CASRPDREGYSNQPQHF
-	14	-	TRBJ2-1	TRBV20-1	TGCAGTGCTAGAGGCGGGGAGAACTACAATGAGCAGTTCTTC	CSARGGENYNEQFF
-	16	TRBD2	TRBJ2-1	TRBV4-2	TGTGCCAGCAGCCAAGGGACTAGCGGGAGGATCAATGAGCAGTTCTTC	CASSQGTSGRINEQFF
-	15	-	TRBJ2-1	TRBV5-1	TGCGCCAGCAGCTTGGCCTCGTGGGGGTGGGATGAGCAGTTCTTC	CASSLASWGWDEQFF
few	16	-	TRBJ1-2	TRBV7-9	TGTGCCAGCAGCTTAAGTCTAGGGCAGTACAATGATGGCTACACCTTC	CASSLSLGQYNDGYTF
few	13	-	TRBJ1-2	TRBV29-1	TGCAGCGTCGTGGGTCAGGGGAACTATGGCTACACCTTC	CSVVGQGNYGYTF
-	12	-	TRBJ2-5	TRBV15	TGTGCCACCAGCAGAGTTATGGAGACCCAGTACTTC	CATSRVMETQYF
-	13	-	TRBJ1-5	TRBV19	TGTGCCAGTAGTTCACATAGCAATCAGCCCCAGCATTTT	CASSSHSNQPQHF
-	16	TRBD1	TRBJ1-5	TRBV7-8	TGTGCCAGCAGCCTTTTACCGGGACAGGGCAATCAGCCCCAGCATTTT	CASSLLPGQGNQPQHF
-	13	-	TRBJ2-1	TRBV7-9	TGTGCCAGCAGCTTAGTATCCCGAGGTGAGCAGTTCTTC	CASSLVSRGEQFF
-	14	TRBD1	TRBJ2-1	TRBV6-2/TRBV6-3	TGTGCCAGCAGTTCGACAGGGGCTCACAATGAGCAGTTCTTC	CASSSTGAHNEQFF
-	14	-	TRBJ2-7	TRBV6-1	TGTGCCAGCAGTGAGGGTCCCTCGGTTTCCGAGCAGTACTTC	CASSEGPSVSEQYF
few	16	TRBD2	TRBJ2-7	TRBV6-6	TGTGCCAGCAGTTCCACCGGGACTAGCGGAACCTACGAGCAGTACTTC	CASSSTGTSGTYEQYF
few	14	TRBD2	TRBJ2-5	TRBV7-9	TGTGCCAGCAGCTTAGGACTAGCCCAAGTAGAGCAGTACTTC	CASSLGLAQVEQYF
few	14	TRBD1	TRBJ1-5	TRBV5-1	TGCGCCAGCAGCGAAGGACAGGGGGATCAGCCCCAGCATTTT	CASSEGQGDQPQHF
-	14	TRBD1	TRBJ1-5	TRBV12-3/TRBV12-4	TGTGCCAGCAGTTACACAGGGGTCGTGCAGCCCCAGCATTTT	CASSYTGVVQPQHF
few	17	-	TRBJ2-3	TRBV10-3	TGTGCCACCGGACAGGGGGCTTCGACTAGCGGGGGAGATACGCAGTATTTT	CATGQGASTSGGDTQYF
few	15	TRBD1	TRBJ2-1	TRBV27	TGTGCCAGCAGTTTATTAGGGACAGGGCTTAATGAGCAGTTCTTC	CASSLLGTGLNEQFF
-	15	-	TRBJ2-1	TRBV6-1	TGTGCCAACAGTGACGGGGTTAGCTCCTACAATGAGCAGTTCTTC	CANSDGVSSYNEQFF
-	13	-	TRBJ1-1	TRBV25-1	TGTGCCAGCACCCTGTGGGGGGCAACTGAAGCTTTCTTT	CASTLWGATEAFF
few	19	-	TRBJ1-5	TRBV4-1	TGCGCCAGCAGCCCAAAAGGGGGGTGGGGCAGGGGTTCTGATCAGCCCCAGCATTTT	CASSPKGGWGRGSDQPQHF
few	13	-	TRBJ2-7	TRBV10-3	TGTGCCATCAGTGAGTCGGCACGGGACGAGCAGTACTTC	CAISESARDEQYF
-	14	TRBD1	TRBJ2-7	TRBV7-9	TGTGCCAGCAGCTCGGACAGGTGGGGGTACGAGCAGTACTTC	CASSSDRWGYEQYF
once	15	TRBD2	TRBJ2-7	TRBV3-1	TGTGCCAGCAGCCAAGCATCTAGCGGGAGTTACGAGCAGTACTTC	CASSQASSGSYEQYF
-	15	-	TRBJ2-1	TRBV7-9	TGTGCCAGCAGCTTAGTATATAGCAGGGGCAATGAGCAGTTCTTC	CASSLVYSRGNEQFF
-	15	TRBD1	TRBJ1-2	TRBV12-3/TRBV12-4	TGTGCCAGCAGCGCCTGGGACAGCTCTAACTATGGCTACACCTTC	CASSAWDSSNYGYTF
once	15	TRBD1	TRBJ1-4	TRBV7-9	TGTGCCAGCAGCCCTGGGACAGGCTCTAATGAAAAACTGTTTTTT	CASSPGTGSNEKLFF